This TCR beta chain stems from a study of response to subunit inactivated influenza vaccine. As for this clonotype: A read error may account for a junction end that differs from germline.

This CDR3 has 16 amino acids. Germline V lookup: CDR1 SEHNR, CDR2 FQNEAQ (reference sequence). TCRdb itself ran the RT-PCR reads through MiXCR, one entry per CDR3 protein. The sample records hundreds of thousands of distinct CDR3 sequences, about 15% being singletons. V gene TRBV7-9 combines with J gene TRBJ2-1, with 9 bases fitting TRBD2. The origin of this receptor is a man in his forties or fifties who received an inactivated influenza vaccine. Here the sequenced sample was PBMCs from blood, taken about 14 days before vaccination. As DNA, the CDR3 is TGTGCCAGCAGCCCTTACGGGACTAGCTCCTACAATGAGCAGTTTTTC. Translated, it gives CASSPYGTSSYNEQFF.